Following are 23 T cell receptor beta chains from one sample sequenced in a study of spatial heterogeneity in lung cancer. Time point defined: sample taken at primary tumor resection. Unsorted whole RNA samples from tumor, nontumor lung or frozen PBMC were sequenced. Using its own MiXCR run on the 5' RACE reads, TCRdb lists one record per CDR3 protein. The sample lists around 14,000 distinct CDR3 sequences; 11% were seen once. The specimen comprised PBMCs, sampled at surgery. The source is a female donor with early-stage non-small cell lung cancer.

Concerning this clonotype itself: One end of the junction is discordant with germline, which a read error may explain. The V and J genes are TRBV7-7 and TRBJ2-1, with D possibly being TRBD1 or TRBD2 (5 bases each). In germline, CDR1 is SSHAT, CDR2 FNYEAQ (reference sequence). CDR3 length equals 15 residues. The CDR3 sequence is CASSLAVGAGNEQFF. The CDR3 bases are TGTGCTAGCAGCTTAGCAGTCGGGGCCGGGAATGAGCAGTTCTTC.

Ten or more counts support this clonotype. The rearrangement links TRBV28 to TRBJ2-1, with D perhaps TRBD1 (6 bases). Germline CDR1 and CDR2: MDHEN and SYDVKM. The CDR3 extends over 15 amino acids. The germline V and J ends were trimmed by 5 bases and 2 bases, with 13 bases remaining between them. The CDR3 is CASSRGQTPYNEQFF. Written as DNA, the CDR3 is TGTGCCAGCAGTAGAGGACAGACTCCCTACAATGAGCAGTTCTTC.

This clonotype is medium-sized. The chain employs TRBV3-1 and TRBJ1-3; weak D call: TRBD1 (6 bases). Germline assignment: CDR1 LGHDT and CDR2 YNNKEL (reference sequence). The CDR3 has 16 residues. Trimming took 0 bases from V and 4 from J, leaving 13 bases between them. The CDR3 is CASSQELPGEGNTIYF. In DNA form, the CDR3 reads TGTGCCAGCAGCCAAGAATTGCCAGGGGAGGGAAACACCATATATTTT.

This clonotype was detected many times. CDR3 loop: CASRMGVGLAGVHRTDTQYF. The CDR3, as DNA: TGCGCCAGCAGAATGGGAGTGGGTCTAGCGGGAGTTCATCGCACAGATACGCAGTATTTT. This chain joins TRBV23-1 and TRBJ2-3; 10 bases fit TRBD2. TRBV23-1 counts as an open reading frame of uncertain function. The CDR3 runs 20 residues. V lost 6 bases, J lost 1 base, and 19 bases stayed unmatched.

This clonotype was seen a few times. Since a much larger clone is just one base distant, this may be a read error. The chain carries TRBV11-2 and TRBJ2-5; D perhaps matches TRBD1 (5 bases). CDR1 is SGHAT, CDR2 FQNNGV, per germline. CDR3 length: 12 residues. The CDR3, as DNA: TGTGGCAGCAGCTTAAGGGGAGAGACCCAGTACTTC. Its translation: CGSSLRGETQYF.

The sample holds a few counts of this clonotype. The chain recombines TRBV11-1 with TRBJ2-3; D possibly matches TRBD1 or TRBD2 (5 bases each). Germline CDR1 and CDR2: SGHAT and FQDESV (reference sequence). CDR3 length equals 14 residues. V was pared by 6 bases and J by 0 bases, with 10 bases between. CDR3 nucleotides: TGTGCCAGCAGGGGACGGATAAGCACAGATACGCAGTATTTT. Protein product: CASRGRISTDTQYF.

This clonotype was detected only a few times. The V call is TRBV12-3 or TRBV12-4, the J call TRBJ2-7, with D possibly being TRBD2 (5 bases). Between the trimmed V and J ends, which lost 3 bases and 9 bases, there was a span of 12 bases. CDR3 size: 12 residues. The CDR3 region has the DNA TGTGCCAGCAGTTTGTACTTCGCGGGGCAGTACTTC. Translating it yields CASSLYFAGQYF.

This chain connects TRBV6-4 to TRBJ2-1; 8 positions match TRBD2. This CDR3 has 15 residues. The trim removed 0 bases at V and 5 bases at J, leaving 3 bases unmatched. Germline V lookup: CDR1 MRHNA, CDR2 SNTAGT. In nucleotides, the CDR3 is TGTGCCAGCAGTGACTCAACTAGCGGAAACAATGAGCAGTTCTTC. Translating it yields CASSDSTSGNNEQFF.

This clonotype was observed a few times. This chain connects TRBV19 to TRBJ2-1; maybe TRBD1 (7 bases). The germline gives CDR1 LNHDA, CDR2 SQIVND (reference sequence). The length of the CDR3 is 14 residues. The V and J ends lost 10 bases and 6 bases respectively, with 19 bases between them. CDR3 region: CATRLRGASNEQFF. The DNA for the CDR3 is TGTGCCACCCGTCTCAGGGGGGCGAGCAATGAGCAGTTCTTC.

The table lists this clonotype with a few counts. The chain recombines TRBV19 with TRBJ2-3; weak D call: TRBD1 (5 bases). The CDR3 sequence is 14 residues long. Germline V lookup: CDR1 LNHDA, CDR2 SQIVND (reference sequence). Trimming took off 4 bases at V and 1 base at J, with 9 bases between the two ends. DNA for the CDR3: TGTGCCAGTAGTAAGGGGATTGGCACAGATACGCAGTATTTT. Translated: CASSKGIGTDTQYF.

In its sample, this clonotype was seen a few times. The V call is TRBV30, the J call TRBJ2-5, with 9 nucleotides matching TRBD2. The length of the CDR3 is 17 residues. The J segment lost 4 bases and the V segment lost 0 bases, leaving 12 bases of the junction unmatched. The germline CDR1 and CDR2 sequences are GTSNPN and SVGIG (reference sequence). The CDR3 region is CAWSVLRGGHGIETQYF. The CDR3 DNA follows: TGTGCCTGGAGTGTACTGCGGGGGGGCCATGGGATAGAGACCCAGTACTTC.

This clonotype was recorded many times. The V and J genes are TRBV10-1 and TRBJ1-1; D is possibly TRBD1 (6 bases). The CDR3 extends over 12 amino acids. V was trimmed by 3 bases and J by 10 bases, leaving 12 bases between them. Germline-derived CDR1 and CDR2 are WNHNN and SYGVQD (reference sequence). Here the CDR3 DNA reads TGCGCCAGCAGTGACCCACAGGGATCAGCTTTCTTT. Translating gives CASSDPQGSAFF.

This clonotype occurred once. The chain has TRBV2 and TRBJ2-7; 7 bases map to TRBD1. Germline CDR1 SNHLY, CDR2 FYNNEI. J lost 0 bases, V lost 6 bases, and 2 bases had no gene match. The CDR3 totals 13 residues. CDR3 DNA sequence: TGTGCCAGCAGGAGGGACAGCTCCTACGAGCAGTACTTC. Translated: CASRRDSSYEQYF.

CDR3 DNA: TGTGCCAGCAGAAGAGACAGCTCTGGAAACACCATATATTTT. The encoded protein is CASRRDSSGNTIYF. The J gene is TRBJ1-3, the V gene TRBV6-6; weak D call: TRBD1 (5 bases). The CDR3 loop spans 14 amino acids. Trimming shortened V by 6 bases and J by 0 bases, and 9 bases separated the two germline ends. CDR1 and CDR2 (germline): MNHNY, SVGAGI (reference sequence).

This clonotype was picked up many times. The rearrangement joins TRBV11-2 to TRBJ2-7, with D unclear. Trimming shortened V by 1 base and J by 2 bases, and 9 bases separated the two germline ends. Germline V gene lookup returns CDR1 SGHAT and CDR2 FQNNGV. The CDR3 totals 14 residues. CDR3 sequence: CASSLGASPYEQYF. The CDR3 DNA follows: TGTGCCAGCAGCTTAGGGGCTTCTCCCTACGAGCAGTACTTC. Looking up the rest from reference TRBV11-2 and TRBJ2-7 gives the full variable domain: EAGVAQSPRYKIIEKRQSVAFWCNPISGHATLYWYQQILGQGPKLLIQFQNNGVVDDSQLPKDRFSAERLKGVDSTLKIQPAKLEDSAVYLCASSLGASPYEQYFGPGTRLTVT.

This clonotype was seen more than once but under ten times. The chain carries TRBV6-1 and TRBJ2-1; 10 positions agree with TRBD2. The CDR3 runs 18 residues. Germline assignment: CDR1 MNHNS and CDR2 SASEGT. V lost 6 bases to trimming and J lost 4 bases; unmatched junction nucleotides: 15. In DNA, the CDR3 is TGTGCCAGCAGGTATCGGGAAGCTAGCGGGGGCCTATACAATGAGCAGTTCTTC. Translated, it gives CASRYREASGGLYNEQFF.

By share, this clonotype counts as medium-sized. The V call is TRBV12-3 or TRBV12-4, the J call TRBJ2-1; either TRBD1 or TRBD2 may supply D (6 bases each). V was shortened by 5 bases and J by 7 bases, with 18 bases between the two germline ends. The CDR3 totals 15 residues. DNA of the CDR3: TGTGCCAGCAGTGTCTCGGGGGCTGGTAGGAATGAGCAGTTCTTC. Protein: CASSVSGAGRNEQFF.

This clonotype was seen repeatedly, ten times or more. The genes are TRBV10-1 and TRBJ2-3; D unclear. Germline assignment: CDR1 WNHNN and CDR2 SYGVQD (reference sequence). With 6 bases removed from V and 0 bases from J, the gap between germline ends came to 10 bases. CDR3 size: 14 residues. CDR3 amino acids: CASSPGFSTDTQYF. The CDR3 nucleotides are TGCGCCAGCAGCCCGGGCTTTAGCACAGATACGCAGTATTTT.

The genes are TRBV11-2 and TRBJ2-5; TRBD2 might be the D (5 bases). The ends were cut back, 4 bases at V and 5 bases at J, with 11 bases in the middle. CDR3 length: 13 residues. CDR1 and CDR2 (germline): SGHAT, FQNNGV. The CDR3 region is CASSSGSRETQYF. In nucleotides, the CDR3 is TGTGCCAGCAGCTCGGGGTCCAGGGAGACCCAGTACTTC.

By share, this clonotype ranks as medium-sized. CDR3 bases: TGCGCCAGCAGCCAAGATCACTTAGGACAGGGTACCTACGAGCAGTACTTC. Amino acids: CASSQDHLGQGTYEQYF. The chain recombines TRBV4-1 with TRBJ2-7; 8 positions match TRBD1. In germline, CDR1 is MGHRA, CDR2 YSYEKL. This CDR3 has 17 amino acids. Trimming took 0 bases from V and 2 from J; bases not matched to a gene: 9.

This clonotype was seen ten or more times. This chain connects TRBV27 to TRBJ2-1, with a possible D match to TRBD1 (5 bases). The V end lost 6 bases, the J end lost 0 bases, and 15 bases lay between the germline ends. This CDR3 region has 16 residues. The germline CDR1 and CDR2 sequences are MNHEY and SMNVEV (reference sequence). The DNA of the CDR3 is TGTGCCAGCAGGCCCCGCCAGGGCGACTCCTACAATGAGCAGTTCTTC. It specifies CASRPRQGDSYNEQFF.

Many counts were recorded for this clonotype. The chain is built from TRBV20-1 and TRBJ2-7; a weak D match, TRBD1 (6 bases). V lost 1 base and J 0 bases, leaving 13 bases between the germline ends. CDR1 and CDR2 from the germline V gene are DFQATT and SNEGSKA (reference sequence). This CDR3 contains 15 residues. This CDR3 reads CSARGGRTNSYEQYF. Written as DNA, the CDR3 is TGCAGTGCTAGAGGGGGGCGTACCAACTCCTACGAGCAGTACTTC.

V and J are TRBV5-6 and TRBJ1-5; 7 positions match TRBD1. V lost 5 bases to trimming and J lost 2 bases; unmatched junction nucleotides: 7. Germline V gene sequence: CDR1 SGHDT, CDR2 YYEEEE. This CDR3 region has 15 residues. CDR3: CASSSGGYGNQPQHF. The CDR3 bases are TGTGCCAGCAGTTCAGGGGGATACGGCAATCAGCCCCAGCATTTT.